Below are 3 T cell receptor beta chains sequenced from a single sample in a study of T cell changes during pregnancy in multiple sclerosis. Profiled with immunoSEQ multiplex PCR; TCRdb holds only in-frame clones, not every one. The data show about 60,000 clones, 93% seen once. Sequenced here: CD8+ T cells from peripheral blood mononuclear cells, sampled in the second trimester of pregnancy. The receptors stem from a female donor with multiple sclerosis, enrolled in a pregnancy study.

The genes are TRBV15 and TRBJ2-7; the D gene is possibly TRBD2 (5 bases). Germline CDR1 is LNHNV and CDR2 is YYDKDF (reference sequence). CDR3 length: 15 amino acids. Trimming stripped 0 bases from V and 0 bases from J, with 9 bases between. Written as DNA, the CDR3 is TGTGCCACCAGCAGAGATAGTGCGGGCTCCTACGAGCAGTACTTC. Protein: CATSRDSAGSYEQYF.

This clone appeared a single time. The gene calls are TRBV28 and TRBJ2-4, with D maybe TRBD2 (6 bases). Germline assignment: CDR1 MDHEN and CDR2 SYDVKM. Deletions cut 3 bases from V and 3 bases from J, with 15 bases between. The CDR3 covers 16 residues. CDR3 nucleotides: TGTGCCAGCAGTTTCAGGAGGGCCTTAGTCAAAAACATTCAGTACTTC. It codes for CASSFRRALVKNIQYF. Complete variable domain (other parts from reference TRBV28 and TRBJ2-4): DVKVTQSSRYLVKRTGEKVFLECVQDMDHENMFWYRQDPGLGLRLIYFSYDVKMKEKGDIPEGYSVSREKKERFSLILESASTNQTSMYLCASSFRRALVKNIQYFGAGTRLSVL.

The chain carries TRBV27 and TRBJ2-3; 8 positions agree with TRBD2. With 0 bases clipped from V and 2 bases from J, the junction kept 1 base outside the gene matches. The CDR3 runs 15 residues. The germline V gene encodes CDR1 MNHEY and CDR2 SMNVEV (reference sequence). CDR3 in amino acids: CASSLSGLDTDTQYF. CDR3 nucleotides: TGTGCCAGCAGTTTATCGGGACTAGACACAGATACGCAGTATTTT.